This T cell receptor beta chain was found in a study of blood T cell repertoires in COVID-19. Study-wide background: COVID-19 samples collected from the United States, Italy and Spain covered acute and convalescent phases. Sample material is recorded as cDNA or gDNA derived from T cells, B-cell-depleted T cells, or PBMCs.

Per the original data handling: Amplifying reference gene primers gave estimates of nucleated cell counts. Sequenced by immunoSEQ multiplex PCR; TCRdb stores in-frame clones only, minus some. V and J calls plus clone size are reproduced from that table; the DNA served to infer D and trimming. The table lists about 170,000 clones, about 85% of them singletons. Trimming removed 6 bases from V and 3 bases from J, with 9 bases in between. Germline V gives CDR1 MNHEY, CDR2 SVGAGI. This CDR3 is built from 12 residues. The rearrangement uses TRBV6-5 and TRBJ2-7; TRBD1 might be the D (5 bases). The source material was peripheral blood. This sequence was found in a woman older than 75 in a cohort sampled during active or convalescent COVID-19. The CDR3 sequence: CASRLQGYEQYF. The CDR3 DNA is TGTGCCAGCAGGTTGCAGGGCTACGAGCAGTACTTC.